This T cell receptor (beta chain) was found in a study of T-cell memory formation after mild COVID-19. Broader study findings: A balance of CD4 and CD8 characterized clones contracting day 15 to 85, whereas later expanders leaned CD4+. Nothing confirmed that second-wave clones peaking on day 37 were specific for SARS-CoV-2.

The germline V gene has CDR1 MNHEY and CDR2 SVGEGT. V lost 8 bases and J lost 11, with 7 bases in between. This CDR3 contains 9 residues. 5'RACE with constant-segment primers built TCRalpha and TCRbeta cDNA libraries with UMIs. A single record per CDR3 protein comes from TCRdb applying MiXCR to the 5' RACE reads. The sample holds approximately 210,000 distinct CDR3 sequences, roughly a tenth seen once. Comments on this clonotype: What it binds is unknown.

The material sequenced was PBMCs or a T cell subset sorted from them (not recorded which). This clonotype originated in a man aged 18 to 30 who had mild COVID-19 (a few samples of this study predate the infection). Cell type and time point are not known. The chain links TRBV6-2 or TRBV6-3 to TRBJ2-1; tentatively, D is TRBD1 (6 bases). CDR3 amino acids: CASGQQQFF. The CDR3 bases are TGTGCCAGCGGACAGCAGCAGTTCTTC.